This entry lists 20 T cell receptor beta chains sequenced from one sample in a study of Ad26.COV2.S vaccination and SARS-CoV-2 variants. Profiled with immunoSEQ multiplex PCR; TCRdb holds only in-frame clones, not every one. This sample carries about 350,000 clones, 75% to 90% of them seen once, and the ten largest clones take about 10%. This sample's treatment: some 19 received Ad26.COV2.S at low or high dose, single or two shots; 5 received placebo; per-sample allocation not given. Following the first vaccine or placebo injection, samples were taken on day 63. The material was peripheral blood, obtained in a trial of Ad26.COV2.S vaccine versus placebo. These receptors were collected from a person between 18 and 59 years old who received the Ad26.COV2.S COVID-19 vaccine or a placebo.

The chain is built from TRBV13 and TRBJ1-2; D uncertain. Trimming took 4 bases from V and 4 from J, leaving 16 bases between them. CDR1 is PRHDT and CDR2 is FYEKMQ in the germline V gene (reference sequence). This CDR3 has 15 amino acids. The CDR3 loop reads CASSSHLKSAYGYTF. In nucleotides, the CDR3 is TGTGCCAGCAGCTCCCATCTAAAGTCGGCCTATGGCTACACCTTC.

This clone was seen more than once but under ten times. The chain is built from TRBV6-2 or TRBV6-3 and TRBJ1-6; D remains unclear. Trimming pared 5 bases from V and 10 bases from J, leaving 9 bases between. Germline lookup yields CDR1 MNHEY and CDR2 SVGEGT. The CDR3 covers 12 residues. The CDR3 sequence: CASSPPGSPLHF. The CDR3 coding sequence is TGTGCCAGCAGTCCCCCCGGATCACCCCTCCACTTT.

The CDR3 loop is CAISDGEGISGNTIYF. Written as DNA, the CDR3 is TGTGCCATCAGTGATGGGGAGGGAATCTCTGGAAACACCATATATTTT. The gene calls are TRBV10-3 and TRBJ1-3; unclear D gene. CDR3 length equals 16 residues. V gave up 3 bases and J gave up 0 bases, with 12 bases separating them. The germline gives CDR1 ENHRY, CDR2 SYGVKD.

The CDR3 DNA is TGTGCCAGCAGCATCGGACTAGCGGGAGGTCTTGAGCAGTTCTTC. Translating gives CASSIGLAGGLEQFF. The gene calls are TRBV7-2 and TRBJ2-1; 14 bases are shared with TRBD2. Germline V gene data show CDR1 as SGHTA and CDR2 as FQGNSA. The junction had 6 bases not matched to a gene; V was cut back by 5 bases and J by 9 bases. The CDR3 runs to 15 residues.

V usage is TRBV10-3 and J usage is TRBJ2-3; 8 nucleotides match TRBD1. The V gene's germline CDR1 is ENHRY and CDR2 SYGVKD. The length of the CDR3 is 14 residues. The V gene end was trimmed by 10 bases and the J gene end by 0 bases; junction bases not matched to a gene: 6. The CDR3 region is CATAGQGSTDTQYF. CDR3 nucleotide sequence: TGTGCCACCGCCGGACAGGGTAGCACAGATACGCAGTATTTT.

V gene TRBV6-1 combines with J gene TRBJ2-7, with D perhaps TRBD2 (6 bases). The germline V and J ends were trimmed by 2 bases and 4 bases, with 21 bases remaining between them. This CDR3 is built from 17 residues. In germline, CDR1 is MNHNS, CDR2 SASEGT. The CDR3 DNA reads as TGTGCCAGCAGTGAACGAGTAGGGAGGACCTACCTATACGAGCAGTACTTC. Protein sequence: CASSERVGRTYLYEQYF.

This clone has only one observation. V usage is TRBV6-4 and J usage is TRBJ2-1; perhaps D is TRBD1 or TRBD2 (5 bases each). Germline V gene data show CDR1 as MRHNA and CDR2 as SNTAGT. The CDR3 extends over 13 amino acids. V lost 7 bases, J lost 11 bases, and 18 bases lay in between. CDR3 sequence: CASTPSGTGKQFF. The CDR3 coding sequence is TGTGCCAGCACCCCCTCTGGGACGGGAAAGCAGTTCTTC.

This clone was detected only once. The chain is built from TRBV2 and TRBJ2-5, with a weak D call TRBD1 (5 bases). The CDR3 is 15 residues long. Germline V CDR1 and CDR2: SNHLY, FYNNEI. V was cut by 7 bases and J by 2 bases, with 17 bases left in between. CDR3 nucleotides: TGTGCCAGCACCGGTAGCAGGGCGAGGCAAGAGACCCAGTACTTC. Protein sequence: CASTGSRARQETQYF.

The chain employs TRBV30 and TRBJ1-2, with TRBD1 matching over 8 bases. J gave up 4 bases and V 0 bases, and 7 bases lay outside the gene matches. The CDR3 has 15 amino acids. Germline assignment: CDR1 GTSNPN and CDR2 SVGIG (reference sequence). CDR3 region: CAWSVQSGGGYGYTF. CDR3 nucleotides: TGTGCCTGGAGTGTACAGTCAGGGGGCGGCTATGGCTACACCTTC.

Regarding this clone: A single base is all that separates this from a far larger clone, so a read error is likely. The chain employs TRBV5-4 and TRBJ2-1; D is possibly TRBD1 (6 bases). Germline V lookup: CDR1 SGHNT, CDR2 YYREEE (reference sequence). This CDR3 contains 14 residues. V was pared by 0 bases and J by 2 bases, with 6 bases between. CDR3 loop: CASSLGGPYNEQFF. CDR3 bases: TGTGCCAGCAGCTTGGGGGGGCCCTACAATGAGCAGTTCTTC. The full variable domain, in which reference TRBV5-4 and TRBJ2-1 provide the parts outside the CDR3, is ETGVTQSPTHLIKTRGQQVTLRCSSQSGHNTVSWYQQALGQGPQFIFQYYREEENGRGNFPPRFSGLQFPNYSSELNVNALELDDSALYLCASSLGGPYNEQFFGPGTRLTVL.

The chain links TRBV4-3 to TRBJ2-2, with D possibly being TRBD1 or TRBD2 (5 bases each). The V end lost 1 base, the J end lost 6 bases, and 12 bases lay between the germline ends. Germline V gene lookup returns CDR1 LGHNA and CDR2 YSLEER. The CDR3 covers 15 residues. The CDR3 reads CASSQVGERAGELFF. The CDR3 DNA follows: TGCGCCAGCAGCCAAGTGGGGGAAAGGGCCGGGGAGCTGTTTTTT.

The chain links TRBV28 to TRBJ1-4, with D maybe TRBD1 (5 bases). The CDR3 is 14 residues long. Germline V CDR1 and CDR2: MDHEN, SYDVKM. Trimming removed 1 base from V and 5 bases from J, with 8 bases in between. CDR3 sequence (DNA): TGTGCCAGCAGTTTATCCAAGGGGAATGAAAAACTGTTTTTT. Translated: CASSLSKGNEKLFF.

The chain couples TRBV19 to TRBJ2-3, with 11 nucleotides matching TRBD1. Germline CDR1 LNHDA, CDR2 SQIVND (reference sequence). V lost 5 bases to trimming and J lost 2 bases; unmatched junction nucleotides: 3. The CDR3 totals 15 residues. The CDR3 here is CASSWDRGNTDTQYF. The CDR3 DNA follows: TGTGCCAGTAGTTGGGACAGGGGGAACACAGATACGCAGTATTTT.

This sequence joins TRBV3-1 (or the pseudogene TRBV3-2) and TRBJ1-2, with D possibly matching TRBD1 (5 bases). This CDR3 comprises 14 residues. The ends were cut back, 3 bases at V and 4 bases at J, with 12 bases in the middle. Germline V gives CDR1 LGHDT, CDR2 YNNKEL (reference sequence). The CDR3 DNA follows: TGTGCCAGCAGCCAGGATACAGGCGGCTATGGCTACACCTTC. Its protein is CASSQDTGGYGYTF.

The V call is TRBV19, the J call TRBJ2-3, with TRBD1 matching over 9 bases. Trimming took 8 bases from V and 0 from J; bases not matched to a gene: 3. The CDR3 is 14 residues long. Germline V gene lookup returns CDR1 LNHDA and CDR2 SQIVND (reference sequence). The CDR3 DNA reads as TGTGCCAGTGAAGGGACAGGGAGCACAGATACGCAGTATTTT. Translating it yields CASEGTGSTDTQYF.

The chain carries TRBV4-3 and TRBJ2-3; TRBD2 aligns across 11 bases. This CDR3 is 17 amino acids long. V trimming: 3 bases; J trimming: 1 base; junction bases outside the gene matches: 6. Per the germline V gene, CDR1 is LGHNA and CDR2 is YSLEER. CDR3 sequence reads: CASSHIAGGLGTDTQYF. CDR3 sequence (DNA): TGCGCCAGCAGCCACATAGCGGGGGGGCTTGGCACAGATACGCAGTATTTT.

This sequence joins TRBV11-2 and TRBJ2-1; D not certain. CDR1 SGHAT and CDR2 FQNNGV come from the germline V gene. This CDR3 comprises 15 residues. The V end lost 2 bases, the J end lost 7 bases, and 15 bases lay between the germline ends. The CDR3 bases are TGTGCCAGCAGCTTATGGGATGGGGTGGCAAATGAGCAGTTCTTC. Translated: CASSLWDGVANEQFF.

The chain links TRBV14 to TRBJ1-6; D gene uncertain. The CDR3 is made up of 13 amino acids. V was pared by 1 base and J by 7 bases, with 5 bases between. Germline assignment: CDR1 SGHDN and CDR2 FVKESK. CDR3 loop: CASSQVGNSPLHF. The CDR3 nucleotides read TGTGCCAGCAGCCAAGTGGGGAATTCACCCCTCCACTTT.

The J gene is TRBJ2-5, the V gene TRBV16, with D perhaps TRBD2 (5 bases). This CDR3 contains 14 residues. V was pared by 0 bases and J by 5 bases, with 10 bases between. CDR1 is KGHSY and CDR2 is FQNENV in the germline V gene. This CDR3 reads CASSQSGRGETQYF. The CDR3 region has the DNA TGTGCCAGCAGCCAATCTGGGCGAGGGGAGACCCAGTACTTC.

The gene calls are TRBV30 and TRBJ2-1, with D possibly TRBD2 on 6 matching bases. The CDR3 spans 13 residues. Trimming took off 2 bases at V and 8 bases at J, with 13 bases between the two ends. Germline lookup yields CDR1 GTSNPN and CDR2 SVGIG (reference sequence). The CDR3 nucleotides read TGTGCCTGGAGTACGCGGGGTGGGGATGAGCAGTTCTTC. Its translation: CAWSTRGGDEQFF.